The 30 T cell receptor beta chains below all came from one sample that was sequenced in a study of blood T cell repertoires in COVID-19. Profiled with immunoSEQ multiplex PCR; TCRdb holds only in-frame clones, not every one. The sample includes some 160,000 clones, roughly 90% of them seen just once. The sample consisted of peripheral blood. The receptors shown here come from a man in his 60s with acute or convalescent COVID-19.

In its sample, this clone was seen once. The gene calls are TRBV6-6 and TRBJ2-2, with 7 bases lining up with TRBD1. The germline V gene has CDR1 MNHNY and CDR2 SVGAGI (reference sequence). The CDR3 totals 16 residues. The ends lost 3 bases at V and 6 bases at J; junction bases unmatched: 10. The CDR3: CASSYGGQRDPGELFF. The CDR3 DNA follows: TGTGCCAGCAGTTATGGGGGACAGAGAGATCCCGGGGAGCTGTTTTTT.

CDR3 in amino acids: CAWSLARYNEQFF. The CDR3 DNA sequence: TGTGCCTGGAGTTTAGCCCGTTACAATGAGCAGTTCTTC. The V call is TRBV30, the J call TRBJ2-1; no reliable D call. The CDR3 sequence is 13 residues long. Trimming left V 2 bases short and J 4 bases short, with 9 bases between. Germline loops: CDR1 GTSNPN, CDR2 SVGIG (reference sequence).

This CDR3 is CASSLSRQGHEQYF. The CDR3 nucleotides are TGTGCCAGCAGCTTATCGCGACAGGGCCACGAGCAGTACTTC. This chain uses TRBV7-2 with TRBJ2-7; 7 bases are shared with TRBD1. Looked up from germline, CDR1 is SGHTA and CDR2 is FQGNSA. This CDR3 is built from 14 residues. V was clipped by 2 bases and J by 5 bases; unmatched bases: 6.

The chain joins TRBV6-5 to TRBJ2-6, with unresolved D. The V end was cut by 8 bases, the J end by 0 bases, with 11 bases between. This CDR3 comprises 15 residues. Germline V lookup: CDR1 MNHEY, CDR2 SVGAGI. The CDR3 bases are TGTGCCAGCCGACTGGCGCACTCTGGGGCCAACGTCCTGACTTTC. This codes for CASRLAHSGANVLTF.

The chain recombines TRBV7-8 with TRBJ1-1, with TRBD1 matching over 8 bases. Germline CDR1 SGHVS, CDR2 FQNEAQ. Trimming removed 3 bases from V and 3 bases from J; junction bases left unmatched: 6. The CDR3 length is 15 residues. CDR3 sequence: CASSFNRGGYTEAFF. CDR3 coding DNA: TGTGCCAGCAGCTTTAACAGGGGGGGGTACACTGAAGCTTTCTTT.

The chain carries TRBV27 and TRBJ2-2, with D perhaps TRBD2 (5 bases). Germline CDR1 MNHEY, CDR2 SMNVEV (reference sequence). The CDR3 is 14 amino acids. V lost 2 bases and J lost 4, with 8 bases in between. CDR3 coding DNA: TGTGCCAGCAGTTTAGAGGGTCCCACCGGGGAGCTGTTTTTT. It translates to CASSLEGPTGELFF.

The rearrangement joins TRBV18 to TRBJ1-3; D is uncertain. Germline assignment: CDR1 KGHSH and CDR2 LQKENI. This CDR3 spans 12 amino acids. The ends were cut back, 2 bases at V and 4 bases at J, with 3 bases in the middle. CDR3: CASSPSGNTIYF. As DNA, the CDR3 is TGTGCCAGCTCACCATCAGGAAACACCATATATTTT.

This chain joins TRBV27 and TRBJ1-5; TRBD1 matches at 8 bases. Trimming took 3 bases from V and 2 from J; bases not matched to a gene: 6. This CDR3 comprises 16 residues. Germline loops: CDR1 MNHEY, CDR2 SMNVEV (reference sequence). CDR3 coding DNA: TGTGCCAGCAGTTTCAAGGACAGGGCAGGCAATCAGCCCCAGCATTTT. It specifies CASSFKDRAGNQPQHF.

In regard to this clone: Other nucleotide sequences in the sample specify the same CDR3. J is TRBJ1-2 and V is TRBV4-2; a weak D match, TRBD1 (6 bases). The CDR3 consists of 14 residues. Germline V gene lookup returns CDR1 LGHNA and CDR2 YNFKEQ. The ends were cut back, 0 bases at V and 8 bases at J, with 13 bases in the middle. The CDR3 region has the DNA TGTGCCAGCAGCCAAGATCGGGGGGCGGGCGGCTACACCTTC. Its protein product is CASSQDRGAGGYTF.

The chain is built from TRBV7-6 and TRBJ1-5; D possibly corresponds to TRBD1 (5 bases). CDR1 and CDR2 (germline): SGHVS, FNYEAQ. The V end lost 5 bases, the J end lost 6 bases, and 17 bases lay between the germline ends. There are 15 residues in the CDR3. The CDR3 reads CASSPRVGGSQPQHF. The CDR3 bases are TGTGCCAGCAGCCCCCGTGTCGGGGGTAGTCAGCCCCAGCATTTT.

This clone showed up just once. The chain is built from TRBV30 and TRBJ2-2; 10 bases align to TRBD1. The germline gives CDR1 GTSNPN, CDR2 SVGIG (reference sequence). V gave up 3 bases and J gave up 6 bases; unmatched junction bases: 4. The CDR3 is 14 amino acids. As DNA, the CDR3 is TGTGCCTGGAGCCGACAGGGGGCGGCCGGGGAGCTGTTTTTT. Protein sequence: CAWSRQGAAGELFF.

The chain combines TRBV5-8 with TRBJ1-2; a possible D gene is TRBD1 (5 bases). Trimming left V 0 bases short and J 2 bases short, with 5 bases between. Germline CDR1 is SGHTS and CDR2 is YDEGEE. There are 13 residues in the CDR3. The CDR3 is CASSLGGNYGYTF. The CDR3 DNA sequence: TGTGCCAGCAGCTTGGGGGGCAACTATGGCTACACCTTC.

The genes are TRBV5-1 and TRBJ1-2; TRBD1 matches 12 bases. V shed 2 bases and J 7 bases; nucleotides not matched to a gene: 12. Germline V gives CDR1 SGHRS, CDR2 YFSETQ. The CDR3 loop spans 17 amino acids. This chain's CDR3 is CASSFLSSGQGASGYTF. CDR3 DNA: TGCGCCAGCAGCTTCCTCAGCTCGGGACAGGGGGCGTCTGGCTACACCTTC.

CDR3 loop: CAWRTDSGEAFF. The CDR3 region has the DNA TGTGCCTGGAGAACCGACAGTGGTGAAGCTTTCTTT. V usage is TRBV30 and J usage is TRBJ1-1; D is possibly TRBD1 (5 bases). Germline CDR1 GTSNPN, CDR2 SVGIG (reference sequence). This CDR3 is 12 amino acids long. V lost 3 bases to trimming and J lost 7 bases, with 12 bases between them.

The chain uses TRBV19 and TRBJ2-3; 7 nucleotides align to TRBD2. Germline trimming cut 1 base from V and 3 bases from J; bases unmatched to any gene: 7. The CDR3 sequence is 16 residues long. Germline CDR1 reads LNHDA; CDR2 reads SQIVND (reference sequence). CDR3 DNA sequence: TGTGCCAGTAGTATAGTACGGCTAGCGGAGACAGATACGCAGTATTTT. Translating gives CASSIVRLAETDTQYF.

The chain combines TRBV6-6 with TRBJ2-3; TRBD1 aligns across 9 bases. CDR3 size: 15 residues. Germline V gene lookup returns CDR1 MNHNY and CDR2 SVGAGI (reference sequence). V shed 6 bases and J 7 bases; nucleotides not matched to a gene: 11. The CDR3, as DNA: TGTGCCAGCAGGACCGGACAGGGGAAACGACATACGCAGTATTTT. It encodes CASRTGQGKRHTQYF.

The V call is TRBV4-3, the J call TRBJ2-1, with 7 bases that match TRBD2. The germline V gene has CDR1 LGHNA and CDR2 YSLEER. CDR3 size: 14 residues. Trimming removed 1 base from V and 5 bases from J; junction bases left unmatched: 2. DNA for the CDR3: TGCGCCAGCAGCCAAGGGACTAGAAACAATGAGCAGTTCTTC. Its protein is CASSQGTRNNEQFF.

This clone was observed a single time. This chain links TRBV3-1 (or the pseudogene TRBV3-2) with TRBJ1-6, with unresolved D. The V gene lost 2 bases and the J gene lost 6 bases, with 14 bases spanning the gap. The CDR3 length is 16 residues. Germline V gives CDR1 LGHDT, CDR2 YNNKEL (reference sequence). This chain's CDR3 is CASSQRSERSNSPLHF. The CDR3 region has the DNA TGTGCCAGCAGCCAACGGAGTGAAAGGAGTAATTCACCCCTCCACTTT.

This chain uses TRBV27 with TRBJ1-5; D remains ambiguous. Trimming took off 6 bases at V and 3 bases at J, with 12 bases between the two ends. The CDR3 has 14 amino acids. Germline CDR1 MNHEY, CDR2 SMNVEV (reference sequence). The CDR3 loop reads CASRIAGTNQPQHF. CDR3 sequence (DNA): TGTGCCAGCAGGATCGCAGGTACCAATCAGCCCCAGCATTTT.

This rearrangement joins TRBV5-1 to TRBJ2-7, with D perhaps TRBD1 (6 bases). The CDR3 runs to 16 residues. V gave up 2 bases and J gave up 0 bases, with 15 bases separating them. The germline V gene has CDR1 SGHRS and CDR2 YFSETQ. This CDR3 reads CASSFDGQLSSYEQYF. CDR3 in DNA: TGCGCCAGCAGCTTCGACGGACAGTTGAGCTCCTACGAGCAGTACTTC.

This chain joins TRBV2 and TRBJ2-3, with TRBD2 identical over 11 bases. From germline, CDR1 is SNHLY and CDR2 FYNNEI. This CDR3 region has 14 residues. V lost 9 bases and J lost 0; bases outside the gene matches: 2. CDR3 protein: CARTSGASTDTQYF. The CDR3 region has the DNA TGTGCCAGGACTAGCGGGGCTAGCACAGATACGCAGTATTTT.

The CDR3 DNA reads as TGTGCCAGCAGTTTACCTTCCTACAATGAGCAGTTCTTC. Amino acids: CASSLPSYNEQFF. The chain combines TRBV27 with TRBJ2-1; no clear D gene. Trimming cost V 2 bases and J 1 base, with 3 bases left between them. In germline, CDR1 is MNHEY, CDR2 SMNVEV (reference sequence). The CDR3 contains 13 residues.

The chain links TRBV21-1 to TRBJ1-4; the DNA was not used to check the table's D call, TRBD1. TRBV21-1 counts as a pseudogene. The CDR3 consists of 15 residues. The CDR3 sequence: CASSTRDSENEKLFF. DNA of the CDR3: TGTGCCAGCAGCACGAGGGACAGCGAGAATGAAAAACTGTTTTTT.

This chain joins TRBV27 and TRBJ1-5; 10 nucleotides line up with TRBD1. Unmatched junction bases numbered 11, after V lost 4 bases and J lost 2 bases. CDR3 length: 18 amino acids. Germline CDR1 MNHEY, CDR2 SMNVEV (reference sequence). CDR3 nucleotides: TGTGCCAGCAGTTCGTTTGACAGGGGGCACAAAGGCAATCAGCCCCAGCATTTT. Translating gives CASSSFDRGHKGNQPQHF.

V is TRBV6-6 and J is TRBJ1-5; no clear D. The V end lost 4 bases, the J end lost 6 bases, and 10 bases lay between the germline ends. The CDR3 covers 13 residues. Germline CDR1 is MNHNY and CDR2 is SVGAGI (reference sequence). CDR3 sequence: CASSSAISQPQHF. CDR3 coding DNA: TGTGCCAGCAGTTCCGCGATTTCTCAGCCCCAGCATTTT.

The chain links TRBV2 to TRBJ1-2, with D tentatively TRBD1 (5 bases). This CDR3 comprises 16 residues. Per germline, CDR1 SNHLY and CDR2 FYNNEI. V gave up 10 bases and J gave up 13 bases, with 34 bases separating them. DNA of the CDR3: TGTGCCACCAAGACAGTTGAGCGTTTTTCGTCGGAAAGGCGCACCTTC. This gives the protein CATKTVERFSSERRTF.

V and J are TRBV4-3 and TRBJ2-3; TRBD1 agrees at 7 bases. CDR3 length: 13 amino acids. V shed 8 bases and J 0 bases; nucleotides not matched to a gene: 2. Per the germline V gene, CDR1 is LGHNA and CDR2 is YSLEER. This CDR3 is CASRQGSTDTQYF. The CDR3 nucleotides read TGCGCCAGCCGACAGGGAAGCACAGATACGCAGTATTTT.

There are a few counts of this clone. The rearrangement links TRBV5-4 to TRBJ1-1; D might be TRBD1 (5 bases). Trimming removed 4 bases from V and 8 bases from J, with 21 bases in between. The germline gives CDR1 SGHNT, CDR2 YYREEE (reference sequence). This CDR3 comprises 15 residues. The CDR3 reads CASSPPWGGVGEAFF. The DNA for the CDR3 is TGTGCCAGCAGCCCGCCTTGGGGGGGAGTTGGGGAAGCTTTCTTT. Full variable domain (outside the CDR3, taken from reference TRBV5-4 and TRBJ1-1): ETGVTQSPTHLIKTRGQQVTLRCSSQSGHNTVSWYQQALGQGPQFIFQYYREEENGRGNFPPRFSGLQFPNYSSELNVNALELDDSALYLCASSPPWGGVGEAFFGQGTRLTVV.

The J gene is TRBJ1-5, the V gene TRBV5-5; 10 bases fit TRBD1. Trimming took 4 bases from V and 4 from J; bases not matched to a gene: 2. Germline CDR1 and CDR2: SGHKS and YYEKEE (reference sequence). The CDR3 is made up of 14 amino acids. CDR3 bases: TGTGCCAGCAGCCCGGACAGGGGGAATCAGCCCCAGCATTTT. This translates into CASSPDRGNQPQHF.

The chain's CDR3 is CASSEFEVSEVTTGELFF. The CDR3, as DNA: TGTGCCAGCAGTGAATTCGAAGTCAGCGAGGTAACCACCGGGGAGCTGTTTTTT. The chain combines TRBV6-1 with TRBJ2-2; D gene unclear. Trimming removed 2 bases from V and 4 bases from J, with 20 bases in between. The CDR3 extends over 18 amino acids. The germline V gene has CDR1 MNHNS and CDR2 SASEGT.